Listed below are T cell receptor beta chains from one sample, sequenced in a study of blood T cell repertoires in COVID-19. Assay used: immunoSEQ multiplex PCR; TCRdb lists only in-frame clones, some missing. The table shows approximately 120,000 clones, with 85% to 90% occurring only once. Source material: peripheral blood. These TCRs come from a man over 45 with acute or convalescent COVID-19. CDR3s include the opening cysteine and the closing phenylalanine or tryptophan. The D gene is left open where the match is weak. Clone size is given for some rows only: seen once, a few or many times, or a class if the clone is expanded.

v_gene: TRBV5-4; j_gene: TRBJ2-3; d_gene: -; abundance: -; CDR3aa: CASSLSGGTDTQYF; CDR3nt: TGTGCCAGCAGCTTGTCCGGGGGCACAGATACGCAGTATTTT
v_gene: TRBV5-1; j_gene: TRBJ2-7; d_gene: -; abundance: -; CDR3aa: CASSFTGSSYEQYF; CDR3nt: TGCGCCAGCAGCTTTACCGGTAGCTCCTACGAGCAGTACTTC
v_gene: TRBV7-2; j_gene: TRBJ1-6; d_gene: -; abundance: -; CDR3aa: CASSLALADSPLHF; CDR3nt: TGTGCCAGCAGCCTGGCCCTGGCGGATTCACCCCTCCACTTT
v_gene: TRBV27; j_gene: TRBJ2-5; d_gene: TRBD1; abundance: -; CDR3aa: CASSLPRTGQETQYF; CDR3nt: TGTGCCAGCAGTTTACCCCGGACAGGGCAAGAGACCCAGTACTTC
v_gene: TRBV28; j_gene: TRBJ1-4; d_gene: TRBD1; abundance: -; CDR3aa: CASSNYRGAGEKLFF; CDR3nt: TGTGCCAGCAGCAATTACAGGGGAGCCGGGGAAAAACTGTTTTTT
v_gene: TRBV6-5; j_gene: TRBJ2-7; d_gene: -; abundance: -; CDR3aa: CASSYSASQGSEQYF; CDR3nt: TGTGCCAGCAGTTACTCGGCTTCACAGGGCTCCGAGCAGTACTTC
v_gene: TRBV28; j_gene: TRBJ1-4; d_gene: -; abundance: -; CDR3aa: CASRSNEKLFF; CDR3nt: TGTGCCAGCAGGAGTAATGAAAAACTGTTTTTT
v_gene: TRBV5-5; j_gene: TRBJ1-5; d_gene: -; abundance: -; CDR3aa: CASSPLSRGNQPQHF; CDR3nt: TGTGCCAGCAGCCCCCTAAGTCGGGGTAATCAGCCCCAGCATTTT
v_gene: TRBV24-1; j_gene: TRBJ2-1; d_gene: TRBD2; abundance: -; CDR3aa: CATSDQPGLAASYNEQFF; CDR3nt: TGTGCCACCAGTGACCAACCCGGACTAGCGGCTTCCTACAATGAGCAGTTCTTC
v_gene: TRBV24-1; j_gene: TRBJ2-1; d_gene: -; abundance: -; CDR3aa: CATSDLGLATDEQFF; CDR3nt: TGTGCCACCAGTGATTTGGGGCTAGCTACGGATGAGCAGTTCTTC
v_gene: TRBV28; j_gene: TRBJ2-7; d_gene: -; abundance: -; CDR3aa: CASSLSPAVNYEQYF; CDR3nt: TGTGCCAGCAGTTTATCTCCCGCGGTTAACTACGAGCAGTACTTC
v_gene: TRBV6-5; j_gene: TRBJ2-3; d_gene: -; abundance: -; CDR3aa: CASSYSAGDTQYF; CDR3nt: TGTGCCAGCAGTTACTCTGCGGGGGATACGCAGTATTTT
v_gene: TRBV19; j_gene: TRBJ2-7; d_gene: TRBD1; abundance: -; CDR3aa: CASSVGQGGSYEQYF; CDR3nt: TGTGCCAGTAGTGTGGGACAGGGGGGGTCCTACGAGCAGTACTTC
v_gene: TRBV3-1/TRBV3-2; j_gene: TRBJ2-2; d_gene: -; abundance: -; CDR3aa: CASSHGGTGELFF; CDR3nt: TGTGCCAGCAGCCACGGAGGCACCGGGGAGCTGTTTTTT
v_gene: TRBV5-1; j_gene: TRBJ1-2; d_gene: -; abundance: once; CDR3aa: CASKHPPQVNYGYTF; CDR3nt: TGCGCCAGCAAACATCCGCCTCAGGTTAACTATGGCTACACCTTC
v_gene: TRBV7-2; j_gene: TRBJ1-1; d_gene: TRBD1; abundance: once; CDR3aa: CASSVTGRTEAFF; CDR3nt: TGTGCCAGCAGCGTGACAGGGAGGACTGAAGCTTTCTTT
v_gene: TRBV30; j_gene: TRBJ1-2; d_gene: TRBD1; abundance: -; CDR3aa: CASDFTGGGGYTF; CDR3nt: TGTGCCTCCGATTTTACAGGGGGCGGTGGCTACACCTTC
v_gene: TRBV29-1; j_gene: TRBJ1-2; d_gene: -; abundance: -; CDR3aa: CSVVYRVNGYTF; CDR3nt: TGCAGCGTTGTCTACAGGGTGAATGGCTACACCTTC
v_gene: TRBV19; j_gene: TRBJ1-6; d_gene: TRBD1; abundance: -; CDR3aa: CASSRGQGRKNSPLHF; CDR3nt: TGTGCCAGTAGTAGGGGACAGGGGAGGAAAAATTCACCCCTCCACTTT
v_gene: TRBV19; j_gene: TRBJ1-6; d_gene: -; abundance: -; CDR3aa: CASSIGGYGSPLHF; CDR3nt: TGTGCCAGTAGTATTGGGGGCTATGGTTCACCCCTCCACTTT